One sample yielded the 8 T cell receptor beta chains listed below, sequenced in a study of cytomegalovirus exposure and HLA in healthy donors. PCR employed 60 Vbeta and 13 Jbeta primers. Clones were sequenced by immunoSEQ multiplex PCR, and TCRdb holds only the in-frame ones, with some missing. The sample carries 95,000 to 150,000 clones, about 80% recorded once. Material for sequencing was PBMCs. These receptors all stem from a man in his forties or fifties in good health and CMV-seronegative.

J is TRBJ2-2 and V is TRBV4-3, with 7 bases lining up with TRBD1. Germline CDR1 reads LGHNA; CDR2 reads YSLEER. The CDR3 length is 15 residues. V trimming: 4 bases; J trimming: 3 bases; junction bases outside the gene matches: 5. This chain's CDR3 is CASSPSRGYTGELFF. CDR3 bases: TGCGCCAGCAGCCCCAGCAGGGGGTACACCGGGGAGCTGTTTTTT.

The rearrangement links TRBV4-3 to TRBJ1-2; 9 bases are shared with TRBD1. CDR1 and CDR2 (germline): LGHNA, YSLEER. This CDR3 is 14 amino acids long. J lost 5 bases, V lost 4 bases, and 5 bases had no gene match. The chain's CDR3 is CASSLTGGAYGYTF. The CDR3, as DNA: TGCGCCAGCAGCCTCACAGGGGGCGCGTATGGCTACACCTTC.

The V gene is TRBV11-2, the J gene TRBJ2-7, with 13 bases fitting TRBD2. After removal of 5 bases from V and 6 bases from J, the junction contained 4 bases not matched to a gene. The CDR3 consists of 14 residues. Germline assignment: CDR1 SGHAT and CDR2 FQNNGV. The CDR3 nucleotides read TGTGCCAGCAGCCTACGGACTAGCGGGGGCGAGCAGTACTTC. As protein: CASSLRTSGGEQYF.

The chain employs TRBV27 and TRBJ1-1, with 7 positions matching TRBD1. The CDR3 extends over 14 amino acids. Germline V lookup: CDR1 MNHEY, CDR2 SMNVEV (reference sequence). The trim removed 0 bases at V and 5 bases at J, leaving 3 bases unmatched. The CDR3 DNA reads TGTGCCAGCAGTTTATCAGGGGGCTTTACTGAAGCTTTCTTT. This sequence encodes CASSLSGGFTEAFF.

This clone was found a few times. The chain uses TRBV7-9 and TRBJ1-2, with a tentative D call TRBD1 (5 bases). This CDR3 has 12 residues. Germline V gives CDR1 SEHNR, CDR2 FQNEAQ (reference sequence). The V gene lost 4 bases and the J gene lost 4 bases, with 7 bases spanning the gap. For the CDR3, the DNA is TGTGCCAGCAGCTACGACAGCTATGGCTACACCTTC. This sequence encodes CASSYDSYGYTF.

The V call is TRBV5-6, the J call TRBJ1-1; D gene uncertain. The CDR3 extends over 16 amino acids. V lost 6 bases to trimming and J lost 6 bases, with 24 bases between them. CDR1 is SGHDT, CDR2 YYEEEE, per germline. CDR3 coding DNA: TGTGCCAGCACGCGGGGTCCGGGCCAAGCCGGGCCTGAAGCTTTCTTT. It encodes CASTRGPGQAGPEAFF.

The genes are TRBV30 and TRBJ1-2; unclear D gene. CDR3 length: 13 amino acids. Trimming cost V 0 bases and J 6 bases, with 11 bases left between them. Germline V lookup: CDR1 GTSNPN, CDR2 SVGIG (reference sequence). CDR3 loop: CAWSVSEWDGYTF. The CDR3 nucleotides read TGTGCCTGGAGTGTATCGGAGTGGGATGGCTACACCTTC.

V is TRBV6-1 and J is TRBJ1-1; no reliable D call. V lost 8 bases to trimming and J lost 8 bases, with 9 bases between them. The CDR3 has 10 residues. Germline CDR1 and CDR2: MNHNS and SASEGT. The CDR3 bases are TGTGCCAGCGTCCTTTTCGAAGCTTTCTTT. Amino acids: CASVLFEAFF.